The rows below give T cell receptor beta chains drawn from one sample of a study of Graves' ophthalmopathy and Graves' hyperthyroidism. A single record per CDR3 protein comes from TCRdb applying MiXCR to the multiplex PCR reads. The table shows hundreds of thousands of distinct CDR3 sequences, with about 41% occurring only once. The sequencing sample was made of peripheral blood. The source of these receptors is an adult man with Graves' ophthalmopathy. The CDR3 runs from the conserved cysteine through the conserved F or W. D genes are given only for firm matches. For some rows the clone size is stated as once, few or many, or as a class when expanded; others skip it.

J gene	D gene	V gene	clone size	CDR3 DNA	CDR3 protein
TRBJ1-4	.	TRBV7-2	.	TGTGCCAGCAGCTTAGTTGGTCAGGAAAAACTGTTTTTT	CASSLVGQEKLFF
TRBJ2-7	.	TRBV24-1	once	TGTGCCACCAAGGCCAGGGAATCCTACGAGCAGTACTTC	CATKARESYEQYF
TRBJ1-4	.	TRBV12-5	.	TGTGCCAGCAGCAGAAATGAACAGGGAACTAGTGAAAAACTGTTTTTT	CASSRNEQGTSEKLFF
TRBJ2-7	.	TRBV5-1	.	TGCGCCAGCAGCTTGGAGACAGTTTGGAGCTACGAGCAGTACTTC	CASSLETVWSYEQYF
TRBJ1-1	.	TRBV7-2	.	TGTGCCAGCTCAGACCAAGGGACTGAAGCTTTCTTT	CASSDQGTEAFF
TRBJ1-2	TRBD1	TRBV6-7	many	TGTGCCAGCAGGAGGGACAGTCGAGCTAACTATGGCTACACCTTC	CASRRDSRANYGYTF
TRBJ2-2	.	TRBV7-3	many	TGTGCCAGCAGCTTAATGGACAGCACCGGGGAGCTGTTTTTT	CASSLMDSTGELFF
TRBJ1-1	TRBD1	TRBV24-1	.	TGTGCCACCGGAGCACATAGGGCAGGGGGCCTCACTGAAGCTTTCTTT	CATGAHRAGGLTEAFF
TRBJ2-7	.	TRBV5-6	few	TGTGCCAGCCCCCGGGGGCGGAAATACTACGAGCAGTACTTC	CASPRGRKYYEQYF
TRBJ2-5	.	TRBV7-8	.	TGTGCCAGCAGCTTGGGCACCGGGGCTCCTCAAGAGACCCAGTACTTC	CASSLGTGAPQETQYF
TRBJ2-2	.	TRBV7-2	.	TGTGCCAGCAGCCCAGGAGGGCAGGGCGGGGAGCTGTTTTTT	CASSPGGQGGELFF
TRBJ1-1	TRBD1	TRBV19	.	TGTGCCAGTAGCGACAGGGGGTATGAAGCTTTCTTT	CASSDRGYEAFF
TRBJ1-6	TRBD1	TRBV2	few	TGTGCCAGCTCACAAAACGAGGACAGGGGATCACCCCTCCACTTT	CASSQNEDRGSPLHF
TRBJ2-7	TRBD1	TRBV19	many	TGTGCCAGTAGTACCCCCCGACAGGGCACCTACGAGCAGTACTTC	CASSTPRQGTYEQYF
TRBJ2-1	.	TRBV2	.	TGTGCCAGCAGTGAAAGGCAGTACAATGAGCAGTTCTTC	CASSERQYNEQFF
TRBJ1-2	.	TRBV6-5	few	TGTGCCAGCAGTATGACTACAGGGAGAGATGGCTACACCTTC	CASSMTTGRDGYTF
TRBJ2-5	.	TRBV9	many	TGTGCCAGCAGCGCCGGTTCGGGGCAGCAAGAGACCCAGTACTTC	CASSAGSGQQETQYF
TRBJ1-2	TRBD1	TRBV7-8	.	TGTGCCAGCAGCTTAGACAGGGGGCGAGTGTATGGCTACACCTTC	CASSLDRGRVYGYTF
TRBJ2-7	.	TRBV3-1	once	TGTGCCAGCAGCCAATCAAACCAGGAGGAGCAGCAGTACTTC	CASSQSNQEEQQYF
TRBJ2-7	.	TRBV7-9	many	TGTGCCAGCAGCCCCGGGGGCGCGCCCGAGCAGTACTTC	CASSPGGAPEQYF
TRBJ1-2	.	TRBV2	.	TGTGCCAGCAGACACGACAGGAACTATGGCTACACCTTC	CASRHDRNYGYTF
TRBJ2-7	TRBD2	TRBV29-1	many	TGCAGCGTTTCTGGTAGCGGGGACTACGAGCAGTACTTC	CSVSGSGDYEQYF
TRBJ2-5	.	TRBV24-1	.	TGTGCCACCGCCCACCGGGGGGCTCAAGAGACCCAGTACTTC	CATAHRGAQETQYF
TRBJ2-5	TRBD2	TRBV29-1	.	TGCAGCTTGGGGACTAGCGGGATAGAGACCCAGTACTTC	CSLGTSGIETQYF
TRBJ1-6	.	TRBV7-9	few	TGTGCCAGCAGCTTTGGCTCCACTATCGCTTATAATTCACCCCTCCACTTT	CASSFGSTIAYNSPLHF
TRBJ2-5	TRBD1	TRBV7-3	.	TGTGCCAAAACAGGGGGCGCGGAGACCCAGTACTTC	CAKTGGAETQYF
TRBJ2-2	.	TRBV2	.	TGTGCCGGCAGTGAATCTGGGGAGCTGTTTTTT	CAGSESGELFF
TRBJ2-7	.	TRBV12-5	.	TGTGCTAGTGGTTTAACGGGAGCCTTGGGCGAGCAGTACTTC	CASGLTGALGEQYF
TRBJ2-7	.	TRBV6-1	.	TGTGCCAGCAGTTACTCGTCCGGGACCGCGAGCTCCTACGAGCAGTACTTC	CASSYSSGTASSYEQYF
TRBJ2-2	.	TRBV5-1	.	TGCGCCAGCAGCTACTACGCGAGTCAGCCCGGGGAGCTGTTTTTT	CASSYYASQPGELFF
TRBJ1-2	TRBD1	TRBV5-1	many	TGCGCCAGCAGCGCGGGACAGGAATCAGGCTACACCTTC	CASSAGQESGYTF
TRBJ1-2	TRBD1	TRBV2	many	TGTGCCAGCAGTGAAGGGGACAGGGCTTCTAACTATGGCTACACCTTC	CASSEGDRASNYGYTF
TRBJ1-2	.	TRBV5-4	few	TGTGCCAGCAGCTTTGGGCGGGGGTTTAACTATGGCTACACCTTC	CASSFGRGFNYGYTF